This T cell receptor beta chain is drawn from a study of T cell responses to AZD1222 COVID-19 vaccine. This clone was seen only once. Its antigen is unidentified. Germline V gene data show CDR1 as MNHEY and CDR2 as SVGAGI. V was trimmed by 2 bases and J by 4 bases, leaving 14 bases between them. This CDR3 comprises 16 residues. General observations from the study: Reportedly, nearly half of unique spike TCRs recognized epitopes outside B.1.351/B.1.1.7 mutations. Across spike, vaccine-associated CD4 TCRs were found, dominant at 160-218 and 743-854. Only after the peak T cell response were repertoires sampled. White British donors predominated, females outnumbered males, and clonal diversity was possibly underestimated.

Sequenced by immunoSEQ multiplex PCR; TCRdb stores in-frame clones only, minus some. The sample holds about 150,000 clones, 90% seen once. This TCR was recovered from an adult in good health. The source material was peripheral blood, sampled on day 0 of AZD1222 vaccination. The chain couples TRBV6-5 to TRBJ1-4; no firm D call. DNA of the CDR3: TGTGCCAGCAGTTACCGGGTCGCCTCAGTTAATGAAAAACTGTTTTTT. Protein product: CASSYRVASVNEKLFF.